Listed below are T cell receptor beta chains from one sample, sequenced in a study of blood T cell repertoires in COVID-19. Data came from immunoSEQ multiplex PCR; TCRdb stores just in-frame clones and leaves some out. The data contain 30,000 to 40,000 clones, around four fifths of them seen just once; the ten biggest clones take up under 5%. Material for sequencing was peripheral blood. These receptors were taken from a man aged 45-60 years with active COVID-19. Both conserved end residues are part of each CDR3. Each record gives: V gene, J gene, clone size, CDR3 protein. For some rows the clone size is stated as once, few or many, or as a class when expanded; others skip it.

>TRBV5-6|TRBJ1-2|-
CASSLGGLSYTF
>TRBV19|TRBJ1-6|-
CASSVSYNSPLHF
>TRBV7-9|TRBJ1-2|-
CASTPSGDFYGYTF
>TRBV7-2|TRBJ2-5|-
CASSFRLAGVRQYF
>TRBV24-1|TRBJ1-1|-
CATRGRGTGRDNTEAFF
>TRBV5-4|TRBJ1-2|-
CASRHGTANYGYTF
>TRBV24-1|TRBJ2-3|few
CATSPDWTSTDTQYF
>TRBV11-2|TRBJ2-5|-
CASSLGDRDVETQYF
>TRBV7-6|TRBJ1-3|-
CASSLGQAISGNTIYF
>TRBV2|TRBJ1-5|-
CASRQGPNQPQHF
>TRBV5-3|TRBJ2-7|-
CARSFDQDCSGGAQYEQYF
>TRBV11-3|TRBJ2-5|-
CASSVGLQETQYF
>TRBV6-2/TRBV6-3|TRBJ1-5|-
CASSYSQANQPQHF
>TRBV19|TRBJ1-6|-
CASASDREGSPLHF
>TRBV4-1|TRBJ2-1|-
CASSPGSGAYSSYNEQFF
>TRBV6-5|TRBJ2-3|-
CASSYGGTDTQYF
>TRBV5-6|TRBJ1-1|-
CASSFSTEAFF
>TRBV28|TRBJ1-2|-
CASSSTGQGVSYTF
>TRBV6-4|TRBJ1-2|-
CASSPPERNRGYGYTF
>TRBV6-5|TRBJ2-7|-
CASTLAGGISYEQYF
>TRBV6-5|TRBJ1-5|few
CASSHRGQPQHF
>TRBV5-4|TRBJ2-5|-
CASSHTSGETQYF
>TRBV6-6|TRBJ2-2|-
CASSPTGPGELFF
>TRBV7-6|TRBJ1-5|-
CASSLDVGRVRSQPQHF
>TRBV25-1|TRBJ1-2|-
CASSGGGPSYGYTF
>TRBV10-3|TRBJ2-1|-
CAISAGLGGGNNEQFF
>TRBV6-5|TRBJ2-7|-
CASQLSTGQVYEQYF
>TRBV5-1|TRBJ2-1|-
CASSLGQGLNEQFF
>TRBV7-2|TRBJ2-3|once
CASSQTSYSDTQYF
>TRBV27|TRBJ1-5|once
CASRTTGGSWSNQPQHF
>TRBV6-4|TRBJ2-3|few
CASSEAGGQADTQYF
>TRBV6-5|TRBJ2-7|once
CAATGDSYEQYF
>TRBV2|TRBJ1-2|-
CASDGSYGYTF
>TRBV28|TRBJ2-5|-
CASRDGLAGVPKTQYF
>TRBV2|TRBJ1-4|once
CASRPTVVNEKLFF
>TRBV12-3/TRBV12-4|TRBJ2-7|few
CASNPGQGVEQYF
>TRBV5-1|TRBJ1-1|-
CASRFAGNTEAFF
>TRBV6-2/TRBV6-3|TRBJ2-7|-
CASSSDRLFSYEQYF
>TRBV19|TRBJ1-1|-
CASSTYGQVEAFF
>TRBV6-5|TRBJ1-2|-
CASSYRGLDGYTF
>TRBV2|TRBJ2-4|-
CASSEWDLAKNIQYF
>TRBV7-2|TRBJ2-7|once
CASSFVPGQGAYEQYF
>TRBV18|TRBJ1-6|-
CASSPRTDGDSPLHF
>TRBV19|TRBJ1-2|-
CASRYGGTYGYTF
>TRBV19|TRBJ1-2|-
CASSIFRTGQIGYTF
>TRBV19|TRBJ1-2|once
CASSTLSNYGYTF
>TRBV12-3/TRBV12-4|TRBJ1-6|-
CASSLLLGQPLHF
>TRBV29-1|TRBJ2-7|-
CSVLGLAGSNEQYF